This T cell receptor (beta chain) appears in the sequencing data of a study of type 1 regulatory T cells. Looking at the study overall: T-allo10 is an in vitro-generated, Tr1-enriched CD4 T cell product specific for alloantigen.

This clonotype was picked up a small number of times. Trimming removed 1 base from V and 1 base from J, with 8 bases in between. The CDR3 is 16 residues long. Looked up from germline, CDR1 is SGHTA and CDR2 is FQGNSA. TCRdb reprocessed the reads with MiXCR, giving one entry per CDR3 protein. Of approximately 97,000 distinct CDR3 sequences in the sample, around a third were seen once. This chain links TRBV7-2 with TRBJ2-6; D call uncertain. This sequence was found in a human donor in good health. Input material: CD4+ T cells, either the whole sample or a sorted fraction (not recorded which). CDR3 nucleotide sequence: TGTGCCAGCAGCTTAGACAGCTCATCTGGGGCCAACGTCCTGACTTTC. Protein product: CASSLDSSSGANVLTF.